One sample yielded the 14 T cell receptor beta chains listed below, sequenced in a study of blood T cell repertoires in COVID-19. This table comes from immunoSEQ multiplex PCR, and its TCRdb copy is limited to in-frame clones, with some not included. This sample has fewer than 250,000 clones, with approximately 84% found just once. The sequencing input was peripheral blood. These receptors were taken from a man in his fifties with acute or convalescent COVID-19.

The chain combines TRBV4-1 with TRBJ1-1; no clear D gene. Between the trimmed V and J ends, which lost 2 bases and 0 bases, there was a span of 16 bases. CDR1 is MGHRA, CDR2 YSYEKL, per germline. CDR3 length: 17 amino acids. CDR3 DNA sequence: TGCGCCAGCAGCCAATCCCTGATGATAACTCTGAACACTGAAGCTTTCTTT. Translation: CASSQSLMITLNTEAFF.

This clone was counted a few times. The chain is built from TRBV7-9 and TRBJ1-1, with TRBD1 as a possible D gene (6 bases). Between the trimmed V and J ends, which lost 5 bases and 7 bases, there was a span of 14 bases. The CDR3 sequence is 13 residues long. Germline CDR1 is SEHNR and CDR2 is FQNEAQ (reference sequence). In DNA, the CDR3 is TGTGCCAGCAGCCGTCGACAGGATCATGAAGCTTTCTTT. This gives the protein CASSRRQDHEAFF.

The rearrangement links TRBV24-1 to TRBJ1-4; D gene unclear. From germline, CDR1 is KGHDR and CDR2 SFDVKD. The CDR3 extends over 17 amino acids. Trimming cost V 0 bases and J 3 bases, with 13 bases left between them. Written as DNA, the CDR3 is TGTGCCACCAGTGATTTGATCGGGTCAGTGGCTAATGAAAAACTGTTTTTT. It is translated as CATSDLIGSVANEKLFF.

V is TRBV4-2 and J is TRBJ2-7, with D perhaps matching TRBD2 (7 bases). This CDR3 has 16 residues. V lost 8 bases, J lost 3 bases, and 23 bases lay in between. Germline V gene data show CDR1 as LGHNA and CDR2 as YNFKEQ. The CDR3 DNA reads TGTGCCAGCGGCCTAGACCCGGGGGGCGAAGTCTACGAGCAGTACTTC. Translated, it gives CASGLDPGGEVYEQYF.

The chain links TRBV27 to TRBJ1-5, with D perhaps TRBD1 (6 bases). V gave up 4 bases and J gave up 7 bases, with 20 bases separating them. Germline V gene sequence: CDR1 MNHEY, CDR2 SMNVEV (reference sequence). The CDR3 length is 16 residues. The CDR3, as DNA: TGTGCCAGCAGTTCGAAGGGAGGGGGAATGGGGCAGCCCCAGCATTTT. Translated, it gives CASSSKGGGMGQPQHF.

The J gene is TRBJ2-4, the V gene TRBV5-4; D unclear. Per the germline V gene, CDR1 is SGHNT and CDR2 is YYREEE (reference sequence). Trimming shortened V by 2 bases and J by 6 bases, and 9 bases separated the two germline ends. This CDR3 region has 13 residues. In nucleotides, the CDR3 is TGTGCCAGCAGCTTAGCAGGCACAAACATTCAGTACTTC. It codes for CASSLAGTNIQYF.

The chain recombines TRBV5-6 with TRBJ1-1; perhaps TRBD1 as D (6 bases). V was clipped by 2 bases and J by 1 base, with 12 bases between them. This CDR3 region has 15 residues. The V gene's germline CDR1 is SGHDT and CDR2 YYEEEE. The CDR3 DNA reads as TGTGCCAGCAGCTTTGGCGCAGGGGCGAACACTGAAGCTTTCTTT. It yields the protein CASSFGAGANTEAFF.

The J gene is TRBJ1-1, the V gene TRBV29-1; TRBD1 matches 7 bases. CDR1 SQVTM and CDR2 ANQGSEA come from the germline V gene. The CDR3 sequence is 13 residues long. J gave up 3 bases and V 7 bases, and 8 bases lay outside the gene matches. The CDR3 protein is CSAAPGGYTEAFF. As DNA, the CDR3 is TGCAGCGCTGCCCCAGGGGGGTACACTGAAGCTTTCTTT.

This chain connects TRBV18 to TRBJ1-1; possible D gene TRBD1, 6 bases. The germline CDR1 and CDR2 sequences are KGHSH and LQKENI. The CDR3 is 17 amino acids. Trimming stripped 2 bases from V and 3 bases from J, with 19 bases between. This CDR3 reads CASSPGGAGHLDTEAFF. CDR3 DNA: TGTGCCAGCTCACCAGGGGGGGCAGGCCACCTAGACACTGAAGCTTTCTTT.

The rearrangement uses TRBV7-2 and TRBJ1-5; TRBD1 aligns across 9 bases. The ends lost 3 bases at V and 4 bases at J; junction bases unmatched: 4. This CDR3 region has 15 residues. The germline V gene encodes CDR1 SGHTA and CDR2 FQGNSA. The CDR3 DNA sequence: TGTGCCAGCAGCTTTTCCGGGACAGGGAATCAGCCCCAGCATTTT. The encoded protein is CASSFSGTGNQPQHF.

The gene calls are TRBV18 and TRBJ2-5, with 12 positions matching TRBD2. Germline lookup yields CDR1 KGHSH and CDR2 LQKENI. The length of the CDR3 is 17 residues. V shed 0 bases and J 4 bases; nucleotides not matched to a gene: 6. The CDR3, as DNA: TGTGCCAGCTCACCACCGGGGATGGGACTAGCGGGAGAGACCCAGTACTTC. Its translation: CASSPPGMGLAGETQYF.

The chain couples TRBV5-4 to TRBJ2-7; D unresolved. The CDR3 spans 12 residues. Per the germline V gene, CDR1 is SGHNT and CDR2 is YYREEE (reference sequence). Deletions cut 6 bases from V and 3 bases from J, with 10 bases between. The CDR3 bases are TGTGCCAGCACCTCTCCCGGCTACGAGCAGTACTTC. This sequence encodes CASTSPGYEQYF.

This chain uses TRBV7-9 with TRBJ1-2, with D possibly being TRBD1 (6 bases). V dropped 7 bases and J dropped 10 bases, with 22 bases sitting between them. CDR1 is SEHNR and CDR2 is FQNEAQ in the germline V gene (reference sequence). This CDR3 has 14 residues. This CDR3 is CASTTSGHPGDYTF. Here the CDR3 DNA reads TGTGCCAGCACCACTTCGGGACACCCCGGGGACTACACCTTC.

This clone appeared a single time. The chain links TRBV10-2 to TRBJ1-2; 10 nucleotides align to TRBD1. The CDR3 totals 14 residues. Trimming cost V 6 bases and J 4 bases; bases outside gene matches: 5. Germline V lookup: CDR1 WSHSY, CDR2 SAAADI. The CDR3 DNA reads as TGCGCCAGCAGGGGGACAGGGGTGGTCTATGGCTACACCTTC. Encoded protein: CASRGTGVVYGYTF.